This T cell receptor beta chain was obtained from a study of T-cell reconstitution after alpha-beta-depleted transplantation in children. This clonotype has at least ten counts. Library preparation (for TCRbeta) was performed with unique molecular identifiers. TCRdb recomputed calls from the PCR reads with MiXCR, one row per CDR3 protein. The sample has over 450,000 distinct CDR3 sequences; roughly a tenth are singletons. The CDR3 totals 14 residues. Germline V gene data show CDR1 as DFQATT and CDR2 as SNEGSKA (reference sequence). The trim removed 1 base at V and 5 bases at J, leaving 4 bases unmatched.

The chain uses TRBV20-1 and TRBJ2-7, with 11 bases identical to TRBD2. The material sequenced was PBMCs, taken before TCRalphabeta/CD19-depleted stem cell transplant. This sequence was found in a child aged 2-9 years with inherited bone marrow failure, due to receive a stem cell transplant. The chain's CDR3 is CSARVTSGTNEQYF. The CDR3 region has the DNA TGCAGTGCTAGAGTGACTAGCGGGACCAACGAGCAGTACTTC.